The next 5 T cell receptor beta chains were all read from a single sample in a study of PD-1 blockade in classical Hodgkin lymphoma. Each of the patients experienced relapse following autologous stem cell transplantation, and their brentuximab vedotin exposure differed. Thawed PBMCs underwent magnetic negative selection to yield purified CD4+ T cells. TCRdb's table, derived via immunoSEQ multiplex PCR, lists solely in-frame clones and lacks some. The table records roughly 7,100 clones, 80% of them present only once. The sequencing here drew on CD4+ T cells from blood, taken at baseline. The receptors originated from a human donor with classical Hodgkin lymphoma.

The genes are TRBV2 and TRBJ2-5; D is perhaps TRBD2 (5 bases). Judging by the DNA end, TRBJ2-7 fits better; the J call may be wrong. CDR1 is SNHLY and CDR2 is FYNNEI in the germline V gene. The CDR3 covers 16 residues. The CDR3 here is CASSEGPSLGDYEQYF. CDR3 coding DNA: TGTGCCAGCAGTGAAGGACCATCCCTCGGGGACTACGAGCAGTACTTC.

This clone was counted a few times. The rearrangement links TRBV14 to TRBJ2-4; 11 bases agree with TRBD1. CDR1 is SGHDN and CDR2 is FVKESK in the germline V gene. This CDR3 spans 15 amino acids. Germline trimming cut 4 bases from V and 7 bases from J; bases unmatched to any gene: 6. CDR3 nucleotides: TGTGCCAGCAGCCTTGGGACAGGGGGTTGGAACATTCAGTACTTC. Its protein is CASSLGTGGWNIQYF.

The J gene is TRBJ2-1, the V gene TRBV5-4; the match to TRBD1 covers 12 bases. This CDR3 is 16 amino acids long. J gave up 10 bases and V 4 bases, and 12 bases lay outside the gene matches. The germline V gene has CDR1 SGHNT and CDR2 YYREEE (reference sequence). In DNA form, the CDR3 reads TGTGCCAGCAGCCCCCGGGACAGGGGGCGCCTAGGGGAGCAGTTCTTC. Amino acids: CASSPRDRGRLGEQFF.

The V gene is TRBV18, the J gene TRBJ2-7; D not certain. Germline CDR1 is KGHSH and CDR2 is LQKENI. V shed 3 bases and J shed 1 base, with 22 bases lying between them. This CDR3 spans 18 amino acids. CDR3 nucleotide sequence: TGTGCCAGCTCACCCAAAAGCCGTGACACGGCCGGATCCTACGAGCAGTACTTC. Its protein product is CASSPKSRDTAGSYEQYF. Looking up the rest from reference TRBV18 and TRBJ2-7 gives the full variable domain: NAGVMQNPRHLVRRRGQEARLRCSPMKGHSHVYWYRQLPEEGLKFMVYLQKENIIDESGMPKERFSAEFPKEGPSILRIQQVVRGDSAAYFCASSPKSRDTAGSYEQYFGPGTRLTVT.

This chain connects TRBV10-2 to TRBJ2-1; the match to TRBD2 covers 10 bases. Per the germline V gene, CDR1 is WSHSY and CDR2 is SAAADI. There are 16 residues in the CDR3. V trimming: 7 bases; J trimming: 5 bases; junction bases outside the gene matches: 11. The CDR3, as DNA: TGCGCCAGCATCAGGACTAGCGGAGGAGTTGACAATGAGCAGTTCTTC. It specifies CASIRTSGGVDNEQFF.